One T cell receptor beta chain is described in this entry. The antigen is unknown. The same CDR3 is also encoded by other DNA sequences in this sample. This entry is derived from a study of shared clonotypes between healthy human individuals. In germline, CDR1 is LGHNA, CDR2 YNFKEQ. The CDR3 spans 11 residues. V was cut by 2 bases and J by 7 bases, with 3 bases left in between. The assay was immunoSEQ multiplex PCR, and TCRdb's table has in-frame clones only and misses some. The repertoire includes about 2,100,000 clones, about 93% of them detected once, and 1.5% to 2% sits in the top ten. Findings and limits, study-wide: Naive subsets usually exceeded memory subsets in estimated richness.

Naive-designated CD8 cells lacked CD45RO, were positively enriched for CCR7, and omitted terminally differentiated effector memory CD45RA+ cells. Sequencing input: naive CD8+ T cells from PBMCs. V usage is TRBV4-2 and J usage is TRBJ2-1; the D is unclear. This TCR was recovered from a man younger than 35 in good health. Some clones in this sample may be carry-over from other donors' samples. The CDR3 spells CASSQSNEQFF. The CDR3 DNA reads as TGTGCCAGCAGCCAATCTAATGAGCAGTTCTTC.